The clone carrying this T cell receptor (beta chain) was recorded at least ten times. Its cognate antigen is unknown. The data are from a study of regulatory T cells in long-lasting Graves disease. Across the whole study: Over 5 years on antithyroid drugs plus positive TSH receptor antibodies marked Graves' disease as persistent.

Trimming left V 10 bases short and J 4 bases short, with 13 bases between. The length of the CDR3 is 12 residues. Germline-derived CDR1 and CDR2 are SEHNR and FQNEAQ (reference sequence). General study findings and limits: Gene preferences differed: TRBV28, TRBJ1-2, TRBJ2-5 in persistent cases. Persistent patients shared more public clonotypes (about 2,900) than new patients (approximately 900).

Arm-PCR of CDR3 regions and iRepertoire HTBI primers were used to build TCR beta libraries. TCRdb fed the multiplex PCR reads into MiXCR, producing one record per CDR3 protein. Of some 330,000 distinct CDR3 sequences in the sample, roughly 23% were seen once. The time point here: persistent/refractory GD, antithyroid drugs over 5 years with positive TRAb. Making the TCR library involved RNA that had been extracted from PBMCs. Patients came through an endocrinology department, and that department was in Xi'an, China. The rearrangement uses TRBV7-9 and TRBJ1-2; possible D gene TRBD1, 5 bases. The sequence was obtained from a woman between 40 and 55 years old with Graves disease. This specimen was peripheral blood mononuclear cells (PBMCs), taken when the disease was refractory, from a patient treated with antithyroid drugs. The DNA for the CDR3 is TGTGCCATAGCCCGGACATTCTATGGCTACACCTTC. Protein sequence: CAIARTFYGYTF.